One sample yielded the 13 T cell receptor beta chains listed below, sequenced in a study of blood T cell repertoires in COVID-19. Repertoires were generated with immunoSEQ multiplex PCR, while TCRdb's copy carries only in-frame clones and drops some. Altogether 200,000 or so clones are present, over 75% being singletons, with the ten largest covering over 3.5%. Sequencing was performed on PBMCs or T cells enriched from blood (not recorded which). These receptors originate from a woman aged 25-40 years who had been exposed to COVID-19.

The chain employs TRBV2 and TRBJ2-1, with 10 bases fitting TRBD2. The CDR3 covers 14 residues. The ends lost 5 bases at V and 14 bases at J; junction bases unmatched: 12. The V gene's germline CDR1 is SNHLY and CDR2 FYNNEI. The CDR3 loop reads CASSHVAGGLIEFF. The CDR3 DNA follows: TGTGCCAGCAGTCATGTAGCGGGAGGCTTAATAGAGTTCTTC.

The chain is built from TRBV2 and TRBJ2-3; 10 bases are a match to TRBD1. CDR3 length equals 15 residues. CDR1 is SNHLY, CDR2 FYNNEI, per germline. The trim removed 3 bases at V and 2 bases at J, leaving 2 bases unmatched. The DNA for the CDR3 is TGTGCCAGCAGTGATGACAGGGGGCCCACAGATACGCAGTATTTT. Its protein is CASSDDRGPTDTQYF. Looking up the rest from reference TRBV2 and TRBJ2-3 gives the full variable domain: EPEVTQTPSHQVTQMGQEVILRCVPISNHLYFYWYRQILGQKVEFLVSFYNNEISEKSEIFDDQFSVERPDGSNFTLKIRSTKLEDSAMYFCASSDDRGPTDTQYFGPGTRLTVL.

This clone has just one count. CDR3: CASSLRLARGLETQYF. The CDR3 DNA is TGTGCCAGCAGCCTCCGACTAGCCCGGGGCCTAGAGACCCAGTACTTC. This rearrangement joins TRBV3-1 (or the pseudogene TRBV3-2) to TRBJ2-5; 7 bases are a match to TRBD2. The CDR3 is 16 amino acids. With V trimmed by 4 bases and J by 4 bases, 12 bases remained unmatched. Germline V gives CDR1 LGHDT, CDR2 YNNKEL (reference sequence).

V gene TRBV5-1 combines with J gene TRBJ1-2, with 7 bases identical to TRBD1. The trim removed 2 bases at V and 0 bases at J, leaving 13 bases unmatched. Per germline, CDR1 SGHRS and CDR2 YFSETQ. CDR3 length: 18 amino acids. CDR3 amino acids: CASSLKLSWDRSNYGYTF. The CDR3 DNA is TGCGCCAGCAGCTTAAAGCTATCCTGGGACAGATCTAACTATGGCTACACCTTC.

This clone occurred a few times. The V gene is TRBV7-9, the J gene TRBJ1-2; 11 nucleotides line up with TRBD1. The V and J ends lost 1 base and 7 bases, in that order; junction bases with no gene match: 5. CDR3 size: 15 residues. CDR1 SEHNR and CDR2 FQNEAQ come from the germline V gene (reference sequence). The CDR3 protein is CASSLVGDRGFGYTF. In DNA form, the CDR3 reads TGTGCCAGCAGCTTAGTCGGGGACAGGGGGTTTGGCTACACCTTC.

The CDR3, as DNA: TGTGCCATCACCGTTAGACAGCTACTTACCAATCAGCCCCAGCATTTT. Amino acids: CAITVRQLLTNQPQHF. V is TRBV10-3 and J is TRBJ1-5, with D possibly being TRBD1 (5 bases). This CDR3 comprises 16 residues. Germline-derived CDR1 and CDR2 are ENHRY and SYGVKD. Trimming shortened V by 7 bases and J by 3 bases, and 19 bases separated the two germline ends.

This chain links TRBV30 with TRBJ2-1, with 7 bases identical to TRBD2. This CDR3 has 14 residues. The junction had 10 bases not matched to a gene; V was cut back by 6 bases and J by 5 bases. The V gene's germline CDR1 is GTSNPN and CDR2 SVGIG (reference sequence). The CDR3 protein is CACFTSGGHNEQFF. The DNA of the CDR3 is TGTGCCTGCTTCACTTCGGGAGGACACAATGAGCAGTTCTTC.

This chain joins TRBV18 and TRBJ2-1, with 8 bases fitting TRBD2. Germline CDR1 reads KGHSH; CDR2 reads LQKENI. The J segment lost 0 bases and the V segment lost 4 bases, leaving 2 bases of the junction unmatched. The CDR3 covers 15 residues. CDR3 loop: CASSRSGSSYNEQFF. CDR3 coding DNA: TGTGCCAGCTCACGGAGCGGGAGCTCCTACAATGAGCAGTTCTTC. Drawing the rest from reference TRBV18 and TRBJ2-1, the complete variable domain is NAGVMQNPRHLVRRRGQEARLRCSPMKGHSHVYWYRQLPEEGLKFMVYLQKENIIDESGMPKERFSAEFPKEGPSILRIQQVVRGDSAAYFCASSRSGSSYNEQFFGPGTRLTVL.

The V and J genes are TRBV6-1 and TRBJ2-7; D is uncertain. Germline V gene sequence: CDR1 MNHNS, CDR2 SASEGT. V was cut by 3 bases and J by 3 bases, with 3 bases left in between. This CDR3 spans 11 amino acids. CDR3 in amino acids: CASSESYEQYF. CDR3 in DNA: TGTGCCAGCAGTGAGAGCTACGAGCAGTACTTC.

Regarding this clone: Other DNA sequences in the same sample also yield this CDR3. The CDR3 bases are TGTGCCAGCAGTTACGCGGGGACGGGCTACGAGCAGTACTTC. As protein: CASSYAGTGYEQYF. The gene calls are TRBV6-5 and TRBJ2-7, with a weak D call TRBD2 (6 bases). CDR3 length: 14 amino acids. The V end was cut by 2 bases, the J end by 3 bases, with 11 bases between. CDR1 is MNHEY, CDR2 SVGAGI, per germline.

The chain carries TRBV7-2 and TRBJ2-7, with a weak D call TRBD2 (5 bases). V lost 5 bases, J lost 7 bases, and 18 bases lay in between. Germline CDR1 reads SGHTA; CDR2 reads FQGNSA. The CDR3 spans 14 residues. The CDR3 DNA follows: TGTGCCAGCAGCCCAGCAGTGTCCTCGGGGGAGCAGTACTTC. This translates into CASSPAVSSGEQYF.

The rearrangement uses TRBV7-9 and TRBJ2-7, with TRBD1 matching 12 bases. Trimming took 5 bases from V and 6 from J; bases not matched to a gene: 5. The CDR3 is made up of 14 amino acids. Germline V gene data show CDR1 as SEHNR and CDR2 as FQNEAQ (reference sequence). The CDR3 nucleotides are TGTGCCAGCAGCCCCCGGGACAGGGGGCTCGAGCAGTACTTC. Its protein product is CASSPRDRGLEQYF.

This clone was recorded once. The rearrangement links TRBV11-2 to TRBJ1-4; the D gene is possibly TRBD1 (6 bases). The CDR3 sequence is 14 residues long. Between the trimmed V and J ends, which lost 5 bases and 11 bases, there was a span of 18 bases. CDR1 SGHAT and CDR2 FQNNGV come from the germline V gene. CDR3 coding DNA: TGTGCCAGCAGCACATCGGGGCAGGGGTGGAAACTGTTTTTT. Translation: CASSTSGQGWKLFF.